The following is a T cell receptor beta chain sequence with its context. There are 14 residues in the CDR3. V lost 2 bases and J lost 8; bases outside the gene matches: 5. Germline CDR1 and CDR2: SGDLS and YYNGEE. The data stem from a study of blood T cell repertoires in COVID-19. At the level of the study: Acute and convalescent COVID-19 specimens originated in the United States, Italy and Spain. PBMCs, B-cell-depleted T cells, or T cells provided the cDNA or gDNA that made up the material.

In the study's own analysis: Estimated nucleated cell counts came from reference gene primer amplification. TCRdb's copy holds only in-frame clones and misses some; the assay was immunoSEQ multiplex PCR. V, J and clone size reflect that table, while D and trimming were determined from the DNA. The sample holds about 330,000 clones, around 89% seen once. This clonotype was obtained from a woman aged 45-59 years with active or convalescent COVID-19. Sequences were obtained from peripheral blood. V gene TRBV9 combines with J gene TRBJ1-4; 8 bases match TRBD1. For the CDR3, the DNA is TGTGCCAGCAGCGTCGGACAGGGCGGCGAAAAACTGTTTTTT. As protein: CASSVGQGGEKLFF.